The next 12 T cell receptor beta chains were all read from a single sample in a study of response to subunit inactivated influenza vaccine. TCRdb fed the RT-PCR reads into MiXCR, producing one record per CDR3 protein. This table holds 500,000 to 600,000 distinct CDR3 sequences, around 15% found once. The sequenced sample was PBMCs from blood, obtained about 11 days after vaccination. The receptors derive from a man in his forties or fifties who received an inactivated influenza vaccine.

The chain has TRBV10-3 and TRBJ2-7; D unclear. The germline CDR1 and CDR2 sequences are ENHRY and SYGVKD. CDR3 size: 13 residues. V was trimmed by 1 base and J by 0 bases, leaving 4 bases between them. CDR3 sequence (DNA): TGTGCCATCAGTGAGTTGAGCTCCTACGAGCAGTACTTC. Translating it yields CAISELSSYEQYF.

This clonotype was observed a handful of times. The genes are TRBV7-8 and TRBJ1-5; D remains unclear. The ends were cut back, 3 bases at V and 3 bases at J, with 12 bases in the middle. Germline CDR1 and CDR2: SGHVS and FQNEAQ. The CDR3 has 15 amino acids. The CDR3: CASSFSPVLNQPQHF. CDR3 bases: TGTGCCAGCAGCTTTTCGCCGGTCCTCAATCAGCCCCAGCATTTT.

In this sample, this clonotype turned up a few times. The chain carries TRBV29-1 and TRBJ2-7; 10 bases line up with TRBD1. The germline V gene has CDR1 SQVTM and CDR2 ANQGSEA. This CDR3 contains 14 residues. Losses at the gene ends were 4 bases for V and 4 bases for J; bases not matched to a gene: 7. The CDR3 loop is CSVGLGQGGYEQYF. The CDR3 DNA sequence: TGCAGCGTTGGGCTTGGACAGGGGGGGTACGAGCAGTACTTC.

This clonotype was counted a few times. The chain employs TRBV2 and TRBJ2-1; tentative D call: TRBD2 (6 bases). The germline CDR1 and CDR2 sequences are SNHLY and FYNNEI. V was clipped by 4 bases and J by 3 bases, with 7 bases between them. The CDR3 consists of 13 residues. The CDR3 sequence is CASSVRDYNEQFF. The CDR3 bases are TGTGCCAGCAGTGTGCGGGACTACAATGAGCAGTTCTTC.

This chain connects TRBV29-1 to TRBJ2-1; D call uncertain. Germline CDR1 is SQVTM and CDR2 is ANQGSEA. The length of the CDR3 is 12 residues. The ends were cut back, 3 bases at V and 5 bases at J, with 8 bases in the middle. CDR3 DNA sequence: TGCAGCGTTGAGTTATGGGACAATGAGCAGTTCTTC. This encodes CSVELWDNEQFF.

This chain uses TRBV10-3 with TRBJ1-1, with D possibly being TRBD1 (6 bases). There are 12 residues in the CDR3. V was clipped by 6 bases and J by 2 bases, with 7 bases between them. Germline loops: CDR1 ENHRY, CDR2 SYGVKD. CDR3 bases: TGTGCCATCAGGGGACAAAACACTGAAGCTTTCTTT. The encoded protein is CAIRGQNTEAFF.

The table lists this clonotype with a count of one. The chain couples TRBV29-1 to TRBJ1-2, with a tentative D call TRBD1 (6 bases). Trimming left V 3 bases short and J 7 bases short, with 18 bases between. Germline V gives CDR1 SQVTM, CDR2 ANQGSEA. The CDR3 length is 14 residues. The CDR3 loop is CSVDFRRGVPGYTF. For the CDR3, the DNA is TGCAGCGTTGACTTTAGGAGGGGGGTCCCTGGCTACACCTTC.

The chain links TRBV14 to TRBJ2-1; 8 bases line up with TRBD2. The J segment lost 3 bases and the V segment lost 5 bases, leaving 6 bases of the junction unmatched. The germline CDR1 and CDR2 sequences are SGHDN and FVKESK. The CDR3 is made up of 15 amino acids. CDR3: CASSKGTSFYNEQFF. The CDR3 nucleotides are TGTGCCAGCAGCAAAGGGACTAGTTTCTACAATGAGCAGTTCTTC.

The J gene is TRBJ2-7, the V gene TRBV29-1; D unclear. The V gene lost 4 bases and the J gene lost 3 bases, with 13 bases spanning the gap. The CDR3 runs to 13 residues. Germline values: CDR1 SQVTM, CDR2 ANQGSEA. CDR3 sequence: CSVGEQQGYEQYF. The CDR3 DNA sequence: TGCAGCGTTGGAGAGCAACAAGGCTACGAGCAGTACTTC.

This chain links TRBV28 with TRBJ2-5, with 7 bases aligning to TRBD1. Germline CDR1 is MDHEN and CDR2 is SYDVKM. The CDR3 spans 14 residues. The V gene end was trimmed by 7 bases and the J gene end by 2 bases; junction bases not matched to a gene: 7. This chain's CDR3 is CASKPATGQETQYF. Here the CDR3 DNA reads TGTGCCAGCAAACCTGCGACAGGGCAAGAGACCCAGTACTTC.

For this clonotype: It may be a read error: a sequence one base away is much more abundant. The rearrangement uses TRBV6-5 and TRBJ2-1; D remains ambiguous. The CDR3 is 13 residues long. Germline assignment: CDR1 MNHEY and CDR2 SVGAGI. Trimming cost V 3 bases and J 7 bases, with 10 bases left between them. The CDR3 region is CASSYCLVNEQFF. The CDR3 DNA follows: TGTGCCAGCAGTTATTGCCTAGTAAATGAGCAGTTCTTC.

In this sample, this clonotype turned up a few times. The chain has TRBV13 and TRBJ1-2, with D possibly TRBD1 on 6 matching bases. The CDR3 consists of 18 residues. V lost 2 bases and J lost 0, with 19 bases in between. Germline CDR1 is PRHDT and CDR2 is FYEKMQ (reference sequence). CDR3 in amino acids: CASSLSPGGRAANYGYTF. The DNA of the CDR3 is TGTGCCAGCAGCTTAAGCCCGGGGGGCAGGGCAGCTAACTATGGCTACACCTTC.